Following are 26 T cell receptor beta chains from one sample sequenced in a study of glioma-infiltrating T cells after dendritic cell vaccination. Regarding time point: after dendritic cell vaccination, including at tumor progression/relapse. Data came from immunoSEQ multiplex PCR; TCRdb stores just in-frame clones and leaves some out. The sample includes 98,000 or so clones, less than 90% seen only once; the top ten take about 5.7%. The source material was blood, sampled after dendritic cell vaccination. The origin of the receptors is a human donor with glioblastoma.

The CDR3 protein is CASRSELDGYTF. The DNA for the CDR3 is TGTGCCAGCAGATCCGAACTCGATGGCTACACCTTC. The rearrangement uses TRBV28 and TRBJ1-2; D is undetermined. Trimming left V 6 bases short and J 6 bases short, with 11 bases between. Germline CDR1 and CDR2: MDHEN and SYDVKM. The CDR3 contains 12 residues.

The genes are TRBV7-9 and TRBJ2-3, with TRBD1 matching 8 bases. CDR3 length: 16 residues. J lost 1 base, V lost 5 bases, and 8 bases had no gene match. CDR1 and CDR2 from the germline V gene are SEHNR and FQNEAQ (reference sequence). CDR3 amino acids: CASSLQGARGTDTQYF. The CDR3 DNA sequence: TGTGCCAGCAGCCTCCAGGGGGCGCGAGGCACAGATACGCAGTATTTT.

The table lists this clone with a few counts. The chain recombines TRBV2 with TRBJ2-7; 9 bases align to TRBD1. From germline, CDR1 is SNHLY and CDR2 FYNNEI. The CDR3 spans 14 residues. J was trimmed by 3 bases and V by 6 bases; bases with no gene match: 6. CDR3: CASSPGTGYYEQYF. The CDR3 nucleotides are TGTGCCAGCAGCCCGGGGACAGGGTACTACGAGCAGTACTTC. The whole variable domain, filled in from reference TRBV2 and TRBJ2-7, reads EPEVTQTPSHQVTQMGQEVILRCVPISNHLYFYWYRQILGQKVEFLVSFYNNEISEKSEIFDDQFSVERPDGSNFTLKIRSTKLEDSAMYFCASSPGTGYYEQYFGPGTRLTVT.

This chain joins TRBV28 and TRBJ2-1, with 11 bases matching TRBD2. Looked up from germline, CDR1 is MDHEN and CDR2 is SYDVKM. The J segment lost 0 bases and the V segment lost 4 bases, leaving 11 bases of the junction unmatched. CDR3 length equals 19 residues. CDR3 sequence reads: CASSSTSRLAGSSYNEQFF. The CDR3 region has the DNA TGTGCCAGCAGTTCGACCTCCCGACTAGCGGGAAGCTCCTACAATGAGCAGTTCTTC.

Only a few counts were recorded for this clone. At one end, the junction sequence differs from germline, possibly due to a read error. The rearrangement joins TRBV2 to TRBJ2-3; no clear D. The length of the CDR3 is 11 residues. Germline assignment: CDR1 SNHLY and CDR2 FYNNEI. DNA for the CDR3: TGTGCCAGCAGTGAAATTGTTGCGGAACCTTTT. It translates to CASSEIVAEPF. Drawing the rest from reference TRBV2 and TRBJ2-3, the complete variable domain is EPEVTQTPSHQVTQMGQEVILRCVPISNHLYFYWYRQILGQKVEFLVSFYNNEISEKSEIFDDQFSVERPDGSNFTLKIRSTKLEDSAMYFCASSEIVAEPFGPGTRLTVL.

This chain links TRBV23-1 with TRBJ1-1; D is ambiguous. TRBV23-1 is reported as an ORF; its role is uncertain. Between the trimmed V and J ends, which lost 7 bases and 4 bases, there was a span of 13 bases. The CDR3 consists of 13 residues. CDR3: CASIQNPGTEAFF. CDR3 nucleotide sequence: TGCGCCAGCATCCAAAACCCGGGCACTGAAGCTTTCTTT.

In its sample, this clone was seen once. This sequence joins TRBV5-1 and TRBJ2-1, with TRBD2 as a possible D gene (6 bases). V was pared by 0 bases and J by 5 bases, with 12 bases between. The CDR3 length is 15 residues. The germline CDR1 and CDR2 sequences are SGHRS and YFSETQ. CDR3 amino acids: CASSLAWGVDNEQFF. The CDR3 region has the DNA TGCGCCAGCAGCTTGGCCTGGGGGGTTGACAATGAGCAGTTCTTC.

This sequence joins TRBV5-6 and TRBJ2-1; 9 bases fit TRBD2. The CDR3 spans 11 residues. The trim removed 4 bases at V and 12 bases at J, leaving 2 bases unmatched. CDR1 and CDR2 from the germline V gene are SGHDT and YYEEEE. In nucleotides, the CDR3 is TGTGCCAGCAGCGAGGGACTAGCGCAGTTCTTC. As protein: CASSEGLAQFF.

V is TRBV2 and J is TRBJ2-4; the D gene is possibly TRBD1 (6 bases). The V end was cut by 7 bases, the J end by 2 bases, with 12 bases between. Germline CDR1 SNHLY, CDR2 FYNNEI. The CDR3 extends over 14 amino acids. CDR3 coding DNA: TGTGCCAGCAACCAGAGGGGGACCAAAAACATTCAGTACTTC. Its protein product is CASNQRGTKNIQYF.

In this sample, this clone turned up a few times. The CDR3 loop reads CASSYGWGAYEQYF. CDR3 in DNA: TGTGCCAGCAGTTATGGTTGGGGGGCCTACGAGCAGTACTTC. The chain links TRBV6-1 to TRBJ2-7, with a possible D match to TRBD2 (6 bases). V was pared by 5 bases and J by 2 bases, with 13 bases between. Per the germline V gene, CDR1 is MNHNS and CDR2 is SASEGT. The CDR3 loop spans 14 amino acids.

The chain combines TRBV6-5 with TRBJ2-5, with a tentative D call TRBD1 (6 bases). The length of the CDR3 is 13 residues. The germline CDR1 and CDR2 sequences are MNHEY and SVGAGI. Trimming took 7 bases from V and 4 from J, leaving 13 bases between them. CDR3 protein: CASKVAGAETQYF. The CDR3 DNA follows: TGTGCCAGCAAGGTGGCAGGGGCAGAGACCCAGTACTTC.

About this clone: No DNA is shown, since the ends of the CDR3 on it are uncertain; the CDR3 is the one TCRdb lists. The V call is TRBV5-1, the J call TRBJ2-7; TRBD2 is the table's D call and was not checked against the DNA. The CDR3 spans 20 amino acids, including both terminal residues. Germline values: CDR1 SGHRS, CDR2 YFSETQ. The CDR3 spells CASLYGTSGRASFYEQYFGF.

The V call is TRBV28, the J call TRBJ2-7, with D unclear. Germline CDR1 is MDHEN and CDR2 is SYDVKM. The CDR3 extends over 16 amino acids. Trimming left V 4 bases short and J 3 bases short, with 19 bases between. DNA of the CDR3: TGTGCCAGCAGTTCTCCGCTTTTGCCTAAACTCTACGAGCAGTACTTC. Translation: CASSSPLLPKLYEQYF.

This sequence joins TRBV19 and TRBJ2-5, with 11 bases lining up with TRBD2. Germline V lookup: CDR1 LNHDA, CDR2 SQIVND (reference sequence). CDR3 size: 16 residues. The ends lost 5 bases at V and 5 bases at J; junction bases unmatched: 10. The CDR3 region is CASSFLAGGPLETQYF. The CDR3 nucleotides read TGTGCCAGTAGTTTCCTAGCGGGGGGCCCTCTGGAGACCCAGTACTTC. Complete variable domain (other parts from reference TRBV19 and TRBJ2-5): DGGITQSPKYLFRKEGQNVTLSCEQNLNHDAMYWYRQDPGQGLRLIYYSQIVNDFQKGDIAEGYSVSREKKESFPLTVTSAQKNPTAFYLCASSFLAGGPLETQYFGPGTRLLVL.

This clone appeared once. The chain combines TRBV4-1 with TRBJ2-5; 9 nucleotides agree with TRBD2. With 3 bases clipped from V and 4 bases from J, the junction kept 15 bases outside the gene matches. Germline lookup yields CDR1 MGHRA and CDR2 YSYEKL. CDR3 length equals 18 residues. CDR3 region: CASSQGGLAGRGGETQYF. CDR3 nucleotides: TGCGCCAGCAGCCAGGGGGGCCTAGCGGGACGAGGGGGAGAGACCCAGTACTTC.

This chain joins TRBV10-3 and TRBJ2-1; D call uncertain. With 0 bases removed from V and 10 bases from J, the gap between germline ends came to 7 bases. This CDR3 spans 12 amino acids. Per germline, CDR1 ENHRY and CDR2 SYGVKD. The CDR3 DNA reads as TGTGCCATCAGTGAGTCGGGCCCCGAGCAGTTCTTC. It is translated as CAISESGPEQFF.

The chain uses TRBV30 and TRBJ2-5; D possibly corresponds to TRBD1 (6 bases). Germline V gene data show CDR1 as GTSNPN and CDR2 as SVGIG (reference sequence). This CDR3 has 13 residues. Trimming cost V 4 bases and J 3 bases, with 12 bases left between them. The CDR3 spells CAWNRWDKETQYF. Here the CDR3 DNA reads TGTGCCTGGAACCGTTGGGACAAAGAGACCCAGTACTTC.

This rearrangement joins TRBV7-9 to TRBJ2-2; a weak D match, TRBD1 (5 bases). Trimming left V 4 bases short and J 4 bases short, with 19 bases between. Looked up from germline, CDR1 is SEHNR and CDR2 is FQNEAQ (reference sequence). The CDR3 has 17 amino acids. CDR3 loop: CASSSPPGRAATGELFF. The CDR3 DNA sequence: TGTGCCAGCAGCTCCCCCCCCGGCAGGGCCGCCACCGGGGAGCTGTTTTTT.

V gene TRBV5-1 combines with J gene TRBJ1-2; D unresolved. The CDR3 spans 13 residues. Trimming left V 3 bases short and J 9 bases short, with 15 bases between. The germline CDR1 and CDR2 sequences are SGHRS and YFSETQ. CDR3 loop: CASSWREGGSYTF. CDR3 in DNA: TGCGCCAGCAGCTGGCGGGAGGGCGGTAGCTACACCTTC.

The chain couples TRBV5-8 to TRBJ1-5; 9 nucleotides match TRBD1. CDR3 size: 15 residues. The germline V gene has CDR1 SGHTS and CDR2 YDEGEE. The J segment lost 6 bases and the V segment lost 7 bases, leaving 11 bases of the junction unmatched. This CDR3 is CASQKGTGLTQPQHF. DNA of the CDR3: TGTGCCAGCCAAAAGGGGACAGGGCTCACTCAGCCCCAGCATTTT. Looking up the rest from reference TRBV5-8 and TRBJ1-5 gives the full variable domain: EAGVTQSPTHLIKTRGQQATLRCSPISGHTSVYWYQQALGLGLQFLLWYDEGEERNRGNFPPRFSGRQFPNYSSELNVNALELEDSALYLCASQKGTGLTQPQHFGDGTRLSIL.

The chain uses TRBV5-1 and TRBJ2-1; 8 positions match TRBD1. The J segment lost 7 bases and the V segment lost 5 bases, leaving 8 bases of the junction unmatched. The CDR3 spans 14 residues. Germline lookup yields CDR1 SGHRS and CDR2 YFSETQ. The CDR3 spells CASRWQGAENEQFF. For the CDR3, the DNA is TGCGCCAGCAGATGGCAGGGGGCCGAGAATGAGCAGTTCTTC.

This chain uses TRBV5-1 with TRBJ2-7; TRBD2 agrees at 10 bases. This CDR3 is 16 amino acids long. Germline loops: CDR1 SGHRS, CDR2 YFSETQ. J lost 4 bases, V lost 3 bases, and 10 bases had no gene match. CDR3 in DNA: TGCGCCAGCAGCTCTATAGGACTAGCGGAGTCATACGAGCAGTACTTC. Its translation is CASSSIGLAESYEQYF.

This clone was seen only a few times. This chain joins TRBV10-2 and TRBJ2-7; D gene uncertain. Germline-derived CDR1 and CDR2 are WSHSY and SAAADI. V was clipped by 0 bases and J by 7 bases, with 10 bases between them. This CDR3 is 13 amino acids long. CDR3 in amino acids: CASSESLAREQYF. The CDR3 DNA reads TGCGCCAGCAGTGAGTCGCTGGCCAGAGAGCAGTACTTC.

The chain couples TRBV5-6 to TRBJ2-7, with D uncertain. Between the trimmed V and J ends, which lost 0 bases and 5 bases, there was a span of 9 bases. Germline assignment: CDR1 SGHDT and CDR2 YYEEEE. There are 13 residues in the CDR3. CDR3 DNA: TGTGCCAGCAGCTTGGGTACGAGTAACGAGCAGTACTTC. This translates into CASSLGTSNEQYF.

The chain joins TRBV30 to TRBJ1-1; 9 bases match TRBD1. Germline V gene lookup returns CDR1 GTSNPN and CDR2 SVGIG (reference sequence). J was trimmed by 5 bases and V by 5 bases; bases with no gene match: 3. This CDR3 spans 12 amino acids. The CDR3 region has the DNA TGTGCCTGGGACAGGGGGAGGACTGAAGCTTTCTTT. It encodes CAWDRGRTEAFF.

This clone was counted once. The chain recombines TRBV7-8 with TRBJ1-1; D unclear. The CDR3 is made up of 14 amino acids. V was trimmed by 5 bases and J by 3 bases, leaving 13 bases between them. Germline values: CDR1 SGHVS, CDR2 FQNEAQ. CDR3 coding DNA: TGTGCCAGCAGCCTCAGGCTCCCGGACACTGAAGCTTTCTTT. As protein: CASSLRLPDTEAFF.